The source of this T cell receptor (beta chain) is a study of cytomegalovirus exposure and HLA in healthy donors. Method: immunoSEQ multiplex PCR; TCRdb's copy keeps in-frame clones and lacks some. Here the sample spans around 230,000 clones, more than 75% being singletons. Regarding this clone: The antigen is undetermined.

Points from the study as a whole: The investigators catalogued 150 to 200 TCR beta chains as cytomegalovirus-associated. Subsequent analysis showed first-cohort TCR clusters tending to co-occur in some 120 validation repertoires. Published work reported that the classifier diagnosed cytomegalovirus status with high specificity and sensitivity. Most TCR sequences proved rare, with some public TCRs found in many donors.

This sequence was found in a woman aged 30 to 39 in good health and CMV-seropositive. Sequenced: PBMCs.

CDR3 sequence: CASSLGGTTYEQYF. CDR3 DNA sequence: TGTGCCAGCAGCTTGGGGGGGACTACCTACGAGCAGTACTTC. The chain joins TRBV5-6 to TRBJ2-7; 7 nucleotides match TRBD2. CDR1 and CDR2 from the germline V gene are SGHDT and YYEEEE. After removal of 0 bases from V and 2 bases from J, the junction contained 2 bases not matched to a gene. The CDR3 spans 14 residues.